These 30 T cell receptor beta chains originate from one sample sequenced in a study of T cells after yellow fever vaccination. TCRdb itself ran the 5' RACE reads through MiXCR, one entry per CDR3 protein. The profile shows roughly 100,000 distinct CDR3 sequences, roughly 8.2% of them singletons. This specimen consisted of CD8+ T cells not binding an NS4B(214-222) dextramer, sorted from PBMCs, obtained roughly 14 days after the first yellow fever vaccination. The receptors come from a man between 18 and 29 years old who received the YFV17D yellow fever vaccine.

In this sample, this clonotype turned up a few times. The rearrangement uses TRBV7-9 and TRBJ2-1, with 7 bases lining up with TRBD2. The CDR3 has 16 residues. The V segment lost 5 bases and the J segment 3 bases; nucleotides outside the gene matches: 10. Germline lookup yields CDR1 SEHNR and CDR2 FQNEAQ (reference sequence). The CDR3 spells CASSRLGGEFYNEQFF. CDR3 nucleotide sequence: TGTGCCAGCAGCAGGCTGGGGGGGGAGTTCTACAATGAGCAGTTCTTC.

This clonotype was seen many times. The chain uses TRBV5-6 and TRBJ2-5, with unresolved D. The germline CDR1 and CDR2 sequences are SGHDT and YYEEEE. Trimming left V 5 bases short and J 2 bases short, with 10 bases between. This CDR3 has 13 residues. The CDR3 sequence is CASSPKSQETQYF. CDR3 nucleotides: TGTGCCAGCAGTCCAAAATCTCAAGAGACCCAGTACTTC.

The chain is built from TRBV21-1 and TRBJ1-6. TRBV21-1 is a pseudogene segment. CDR3 length equals 17 residues. The CDR3 nucleotides read TGTGCCAGCAGCATAAAGACCCTCAGCTCCTATAATTCACCCCTCCACTTT. Translated, it gives CASSIKTLSSYNSPLHF.

This clonotype was recorded a few times. CDR3 sequence reads: CAISELGGAPDTQYF. CDR3 nucleotides: TGTGCCATCAGTGAGTTGGGAGGGGCCCCAGATACGCAGTATTTT. The chain has TRBV10-3 and TRBJ2-3; TRBD2 matches 7 bases. Germline V gene data show CDR1 as ENHRY and CDR2 as SYGVKD. The CDR3 has 15 amino acids. V shed 1 base, J shed 4 bases, and the junction held 5 bases outside the gene matches.

This rearrangement joins TRBV5-1 to TRBJ2-3; no clear D. In germline, CDR1 is SGHRS, CDR2 YFSETQ. Between the trimmed V and J ends, which lost 0 bases and 4 bases, there was a span of 15 bases. This CDR3 has 16 residues. Written as DNA, the CDR3 is TGCGCCAGCAGCTTGGGGGCCGGCGTTCTCGCAGATACGCAGTATTTT. This gives the protein CASSLGAGVLADTQYF.

The rearrangement joins TRBV29-1 to TRBJ1-2, with D perhaps matching TRBD1 (6 bases). The CDR3 sequence is 12 residues long. Trimming removed 6 bases from V and 8 bases from J, with 16 bases in between. The germline V gene has CDR1 SQVTM and CDR2 ANQGSEA. In DNA form, the CDR3 reads TGCAGCGTCTTGTTGGACAGAGGAGGCTACACCTTC. Protein product: CSVLLDRGGYTF.

This sequence joins TRBV12-3 or TRBV12-4 and TRBJ2-2; D possibly uses TRBD1 or TRBD2 (6 bases each). The CDR3 loop spans 15 amino acids. V was pared by 4 bases and J by 4 bases, with 13 bases between. DNA for the CDR3: TGTGCCAGCAGTTCAGAAGGGGGGCTCACCGGGGAGCTGTTTTTT. Protein product: CASSSEGGLTGELFF.

This clonotype was detected a few times. The chain employs TRBV12-3 or TRBV12-4 and TRBJ2-5; no definite D call. The V gene lost 6 bases and the J gene lost 7 bases, with 9 bases spanning the gap. The CDR3 runs to 11 residues. CDR3 DNA: TGTGCCAGCAGGAATATGGGGACCCAGTACTTC. Protein sequence: CASRNMGTQYF.

V and J are TRBV6-1 and TRBJ1-2; D gene ambiguous. The germline gives CDR1 MNHNS, CDR2 SASEGT. The CDR3 length is 14 residues. The V and J ends lost 7 bases and 8 bases respectively, with 20 bases between them. CDR3 nucleotide sequence: TGTGCCAGCACCTGGGGTTCGGAAGCCGGGGGCTACACCTTC. Translation gives CASTWGSEAGGYTF.

Remarks on this clonotype: The junction shows a germline mismatch at one end, possibly a read error. The CDR3: CSVEGTSIFNEQFF. CDR3 bases: TGCAGCGTGGAAGGGACTAGTATCTTCAATGAGCAGTTCTTC. The rearrangement uses TRBV29-1 and TRBJ2-1, with 8 bases lining up with TRBD2. Germline V lookup: CDR1 SQVTM, CDR2 ANQGSEA. The CDR3 length is 14 residues.

This clonotype has only a few counts. This sequence joins TRBV11-3 and TRBJ2-2; D possibly corresponds to TRBD1 (6 bases). V shed 4 bases and J shed 6 bases, with 15 bases lying between them. The CDR3 runs 15 residues. Germline assignment: CDR1 SGHNT and CDR2 YENEEA. CDR3 region: CASSSPDRRSGELFF. The CDR3 region has the DNA TGTGCCAGCAGCTCACCAGACAGGAGGTCCGGGGAGCTGTTTTTT. The full variable domain, with the rest looked up from reference TRBV11-3 and TRBJ2-2, is EAGVVQSPRYKIIEKKQPVAFWCNPISGHNTLYWYLQNLGQGPELLIRYENEEAVDDSQLPKDRFSAERLKGVDSTLKIQPAELGDSAVYLCASSSPDRRSGELFFGEGSRLTVL.

This clonotype was detected many times. The chain joins TRBV12-3 or TRBV12-4 to TRBJ2-2; D not resolved. Trimming removed 3 bases from V and 0 bases from J, with 5 bases in between. The CDR3 runs to 14 residues. DNA for the CDR3: TGTGCCAGCAGTTTTTCTGCGAACACCGGGGAGCTGTTTTTT. Encoded protein: CASSFSANTGELFF.

This clonotype was seen a few times. The J gene is TRBJ1-2, the V gene TRBV6-1; D possibly corresponds to TRBD1 (5 bases). Trimming pared 8 bases from V and 6 bases from J, leaving 16 bases between. Germline assignment: CDR1 MNHNS and CDR2 SASEGT. This CDR3 has 13 residues. CDR3 sequence (DNA): TGTGCCAGCGGACTGTGGGGCGTGGATGGCTACACCTTC. The encoded protein is CASGLWGVDGYTF.

CDR3: CASSYRGALDGQYF. CDR3 coding DNA: TGTGCCAGCAGCTACCGCGGGGCGCTGGACGGGCAGTACTTC. The rearrangement uses TRBV7-6 and TRBJ2-7; possibly TRBD2 for D (6 bases). The CDR3 contains 14 residues. The germline V gene has CDR1 SGHVS and CDR2 FNYEAQ. V lost 4 bases to trimming and J lost 9 bases, with 19 bases between them.

This clonotype was detected only a few times. The J gene is TRBJ2-5, the V gene TRBV6-1; D is tentatively TRBD1 or TRBD2 (5 bases each). Germline V lookup: CDR1 MNHNS, CDR2 SASEGT. V was pared by 6 bases and J by 1 base, with 9 bases between. The CDR3 has 13 amino acids. The CDR3 nucleotides read TGTGCCAGCAGGAGGGGCCTCCAAGAGACCCAGTACTTC. Amino acid sequence: CASRRGLQETQYF.

This rearrangement joins TRBV7-9 to TRBJ2-7; no clear D. This CDR3 spans 12 amino acids. V lost 5 bases and J lost 6, with 11 bases in between. Looked up from germline, CDR1 is SEHNR and CDR2 is FQNEAQ (reference sequence). The chain's CDR3 is CASSPLGFEQYF. The CDR3 DNA reads as TGTGCCAGCAGCCCCCTTGGGTTCGAGCAGTACTTC.

This clonotype was recorded a few times. The V call is TRBV4-2, the J call TRBJ1-1; D unclear. This CDR3 region has 20 residues. V was pared by 0 bases and J by 1 base, with 24 bases between. Per germline, CDR1 LGHNA and CDR2 YNFKEQ. As DNA, the CDR3 is TGTGCCAGCAGCCAAGATGGGGTGGGGAGATTAGACTATAGGAACACTGAAGCTTTCTTT. It is translated as CASSQDGVGRLDYRNTEAFF.

There are a few counts of this clonotype. V gene TRBV6-1 combines with J gene TRBJ2-4, with TRBD2 identical over 8 bases. The CDR3 runs 16 residues. The V and J ends lost 6 bases and 9 bases, in that order; junction bases with no gene match: 16. The germline gives CDR1 MNHNS, CDR2 SASEGT. The CDR3 here is CASRKDVSVAGGIQYF. The CDR3 nucleotides read TGTGCCAGCAGAAAAGACGTAAGCGTGGCGGGAGGCATTCAGTACTTC.

The chain is built from TRBV13 and TRBJ2-5; tentative D call: TRBD2 (7 bases). Germline-derived CDR1 and CDR2 are PRHDT and FYEKMQ (reference sequence). This CDR3 has 15 residues. The V end lost 0 bases, the J end lost 5 bases, and 13 bases lay between the germline ends. The CDR3 DNA reads TGTGCCAGCAGCTTAGGAGGGGGGGCCTCCGAGACCCAGTACTTC. Amino acids: CASSLGGGASETQYF.

This clonotype has more than one count but fewer than ten. This chain connects TRBV7-3 to TRBJ2-3, with 8 positions matching TRBD2. There are 15 residues in the CDR3. The germline V gene has CDR1 SGHTA and CDR2 FQGTGA. With 5 bases clipped from V and 2 bases from J, the junction kept 6 bases outside the gene matches. CDR3 sequence reads: CASSPRGGPTDTQYF. The CDR3 nucleotides are TGTGCCAGCAGCCCACGGGGGGGACCCACAGATACGCAGTATTTT.

This clonotype has only one observation. The chain uses TRBV7-2 and TRBJ2-7, with TRBD1 matching over 7 bases. This CDR3 region has 13 residues. The V and J ends lost 3 bases and 3 bases, in that order; junction bases with no gene match: 2. The germline V gene has CDR1 SGHTA and CDR2 FQGNSA. CDR3 sequence reads: CASSFRDSYEQYV. CDR3 nucleotides: TGTGCCAGCAGCTTCCGGGACAGCTACGAGCAGTACGTC.

This clonotype was counted a few times. The chain's CDR3 is CASSFGSTDTQYF. The CDR3, as DNA: TGTGCCAGCAGCTTCGGGTCCACAGATACGCAGTATTTT. This chain connects TRBV7-3 to TRBJ2-3; no clear D. The germline V and J ends were trimmed by 3 bases and 2 bases, with 6 bases remaining between them. Germline values: CDR1 SGHTA, CDR2 FQGTGA. The CDR3 runs to 13 residues.

The rearrangement links TRBV19 to TRBJ2-7; tentatively, D is TRBD2 (5 bases). This CDR3 comprises 15 residues. V dropped 3 bases and J dropped 5 bases, with 17 bases sitting between them. The germline CDR1 and CDR2 sequences are LNHDA and SQIVND (reference sequence). The CDR3 region has the DNA TGTGCCAGTAGTATCCAAGGCTGGGGAGCCCACGAGCAGTACTTC. Protein product: CASSIQGWGAHEQYF. The whole variable domain, remainder taken from reference TRBV19 and TRBJ2-7, is DGGITQSPKYLFRKEGQNVTLSCEQNLNHDAMYWYRQDPGQGLRLIYYSQIVNDFQKGDIAEGYSVSREKKESFPLTVTSAQKNPTAFYLCASSIQGWGAHEQYFGPGTRLTVT.

This sequence joins TRBV7-8 and TRBJ2-1; 9 bases are a match to TRBD2. Germline V gives CDR1 SGHVS, CDR2 FQNEAQ. This CDR3 spans 15 amino acids. The J segment lost 5 bases and the V segment lost 3 bases, leaving 5 bases of the junction unmatched. The CDR3 sequence is CASSFFAGGNNEQFF. CDR3 coding DNA: TGTGCCAGCAGCTTTTTCGCGGGGGGGAACAATGAGCAGTTCTTC. The variable domain in full, completed from reference TRBV7-8 and TRBJ2-1, reads GAGVSQSPRYKVAKRGQDVALRCDPISGHVSLFWYQQALGQGPEFLTYFQNEAQLDKSGLPSDRFFAERPEGSVSTLKIQRTQQEDSAVYLCASSFFAGGNNEQFFGPGTRLTVL.

The chain couples TRBV6-2 or TRBV6-3 to TRBJ2-3, with 13 bases identical to TRBD2. The V gene's germline CDR1 is MNHEY and CDR2 SVGEGT. There are 15 residues in the CDR3. Trimming at V came to 8 bases and at J to 7 bases, leaving 9 bases not matched to a gene. In DNA form, the CDR3 reads TGTGCCAGCCTCAACGGACTAGCGGGGGAGCATACGCAGTATTTT. Its protein is CASLNGLAGEHTQYF.

The chain employs TRBV7-9 and TRBJ1-1; D unresolved. This CDR3 comprises 14 residues. V was trimmed by 5 bases and J by 2 bases, leaving 12 bases between them. Germline V lookup: CDR1 SEHNR, CDR2 FQNEAQ (reference sequence). The CDR3 reads CASSRVRENTEAFF. The CDR3 DNA sequence: TGTGCCAGCAGCCGCGTACGGGAAAACACTGAAGCTTTCTTT.

The chain employs TRBV4-2 and TRBJ2-7, with a possible D match to TRBD2 (5 bases). Trimming removed 0 bases from V and 1 base from J, with 13 bases in between. The CDR3 consists of 16 residues. The germline gives CDR1 LGHNA, CDR2 YNFKEQ. The CDR3 loop is CASSQEWRAVSYEQYF. CDR3 bases: TGTGCCAGCAGCCAAGAATGGCGGGCCGTATCCTACGAGCAGTACTTC.

J is TRBJ2-7 and V is TRBV5-1; TRBD2 is a possible D gene (6 bases). Germline V CDR1 and CDR2: SGHRS, YFSETQ. V lost 0 bases, J lost 4 bases, and 17 bases lay in between. The length of the CDR3 is 16 residues. CDR3 sequence (DNA): TGCGCCAGCAGCTTGGAGCCGGGGGACGTCGGGTACGAGCAGTACTTC. It yields the protein CASSLEPGDVGYEQYF.

This chain connects TRBV29-1 to TRBJ2-5; D is unresolved. Between the trimmed V and J ends, which lost 6 bases and 2 bases, there was a span of 19 bases. The CDR3 has 15 amino acids. In germline, CDR1 is SQVTM, CDR2 ANQGSEA. This chain's CDR3 is CSVALLYIRQETQYF. In nucleotides, the CDR3 is TGCAGCGTCGCTCTTTTGTACATACGACAAGAGACCCAGTACTTC.

This clonotype came up a few times. J is TRBJ2-5 and V is TRBV12-3 or TRBV12-4, with a weak D call TRBD1 (5 bases). Trimming stripped 9 bases from V and 5 bases from J, with 16 bases between. CDR3 length: 13 residues. DNA for the CDR3: TGTGCCAGTCTGGCAGGGAATGTGGAGACCCAGTACTTC. Protein sequence: CASLAGNVETQYF.